This T cell receptor (beta chain) was found in a study of vaccination and CD4 T cells after COVID-19. In the study overall: The convalescent population consisted of six males and four females, two of whom were of Hispanic ethnicity.

Sequencing of cultured CD4+ T cell DNA used the Oncomine TCR Beta short-read assay. Once CD4+ T cells had been cultured, genomic DNA was extracted from them. TCRdb fed the PCR reads into MiXCR, producing one record per CDR3 protein. The sample contains roughly 13,000 distinct CDR3 sequences, 50% to 65% of which appear only once. Treatment denoted: roughly 11-day PBMC culture with coronavirus spike peptide pools or control peptides (ViraFEST assay). On this clonotype itself: Its specificity is unknown.

Germline V gene sequence: CDR1 MNHEY, CDR2 SVGEGT. Unmatched junction bases numbered 6, after V lost 7 bases and J lost 2 bases. This CDR3 is built from 15 residues. Source material: CD4+ T cells from blood, cultured in vitro. The chain joins TRBV6-2 or TRBV6-3 to TRBJ2-3; 10 bases line up with TRBD2. This sequence was found in a human donor who had recovered from COVID-19. In DNA, the CDR3 is TGTGCCAGCAACCGAGCGGGGGGGACCACAGATACGCAGTATTTT. It specifies CASNRAGGTTDTQYF.